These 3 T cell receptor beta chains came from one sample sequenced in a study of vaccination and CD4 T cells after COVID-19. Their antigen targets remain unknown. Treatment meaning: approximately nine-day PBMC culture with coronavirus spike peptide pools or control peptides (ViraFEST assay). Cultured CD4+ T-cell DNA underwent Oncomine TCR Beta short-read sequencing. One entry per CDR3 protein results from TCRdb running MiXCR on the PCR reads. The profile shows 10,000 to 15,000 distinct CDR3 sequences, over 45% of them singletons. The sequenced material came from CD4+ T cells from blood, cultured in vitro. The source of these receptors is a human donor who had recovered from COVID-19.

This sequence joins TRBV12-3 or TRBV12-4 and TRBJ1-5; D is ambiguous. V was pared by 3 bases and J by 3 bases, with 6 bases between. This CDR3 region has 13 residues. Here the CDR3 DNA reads TGTGCCAGCAGTTTTTCGGACAATCAGCCCCAGCATTTT. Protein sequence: CASSFSDNQPQHF.

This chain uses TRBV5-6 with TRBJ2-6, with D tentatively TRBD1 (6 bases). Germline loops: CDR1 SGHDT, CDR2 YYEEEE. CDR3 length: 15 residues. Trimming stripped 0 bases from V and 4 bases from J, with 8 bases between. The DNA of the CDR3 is TGTGCCAGCAGCTTGGTGCAGGGGGGGGCCAACGTCCTGACTTTC. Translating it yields CASSLVQGGANVLTF.

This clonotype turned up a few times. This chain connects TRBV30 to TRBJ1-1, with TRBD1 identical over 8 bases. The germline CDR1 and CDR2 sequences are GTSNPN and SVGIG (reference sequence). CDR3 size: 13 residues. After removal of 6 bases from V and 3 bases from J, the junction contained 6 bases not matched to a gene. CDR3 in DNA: TGTGCCTGTAAACAGGGGGTTTACACTGAAGCTTTCTTT. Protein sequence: CACKQGVYTEAFF.